The sequence of this T cell receptor beta chain was determined in a study of blood T cell repertoires in COVID-19. The CDR3 has 16 residues. After removal of 2 bases from V and 3 bases from J, the junction contained 6 bases not matched to a gene. Germline CDR1 and CDR2: SGHRS and YFSETQ. Sequencing was performed with immunoSEQ multiplex PCR; in TCRdb, only in-frame clones are kept and a portion is missing. Of fewer than 130,000 clones in the sample, approximately 90% were seen once. The chain combines TRBV5-1 with TRBJ2-3, with 10 bases matching TRBD1. Sequenced sample: peripheral blood. This sequence was found in a woman of 80 years or more with acute or convalescent COVID-19. The CDR3 region is CASSLNRDRGTDTQYF. In DNA, the CDR3 is TGCGCCAGCAGCTTAAACCGGGACAGGGGAACAGATACGCAGTATTTT. Drawing the rest from reference TRBV5-1 and TRBJ2-3, the complete variable domain is KAGVTQTPRYLIKTRGQQVTLSCSPISGHRSVSWYQQTPGQGLQFLFEYFSETQRNKGNFPGRFSGRQFSNSRSEMNVSTLELGDSALYLCASSLNRDRGTDTQYFGPGTRLTVL.